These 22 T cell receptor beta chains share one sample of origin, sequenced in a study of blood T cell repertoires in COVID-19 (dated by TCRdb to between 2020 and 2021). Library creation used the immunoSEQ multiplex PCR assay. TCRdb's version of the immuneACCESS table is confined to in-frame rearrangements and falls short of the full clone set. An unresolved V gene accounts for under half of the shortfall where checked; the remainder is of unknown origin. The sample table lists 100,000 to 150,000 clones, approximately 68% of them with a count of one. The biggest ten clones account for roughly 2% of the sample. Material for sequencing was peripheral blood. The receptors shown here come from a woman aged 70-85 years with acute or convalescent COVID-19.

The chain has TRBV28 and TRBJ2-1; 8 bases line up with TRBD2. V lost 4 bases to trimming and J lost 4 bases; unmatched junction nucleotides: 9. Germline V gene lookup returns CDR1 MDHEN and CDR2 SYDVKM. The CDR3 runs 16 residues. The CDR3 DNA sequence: TGTGCCAGCAGTTCCCCCTCGGGAGGGCGTTACAATGAGCAGTTCTTC. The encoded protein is CASSSPSGGRYNEQFF.

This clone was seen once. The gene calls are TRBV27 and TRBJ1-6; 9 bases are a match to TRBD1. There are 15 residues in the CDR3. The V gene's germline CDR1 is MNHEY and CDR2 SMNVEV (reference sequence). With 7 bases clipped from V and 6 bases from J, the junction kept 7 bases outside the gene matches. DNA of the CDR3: TGTGCCAGCACCCCATCGGGACAGGGTAATTCACCCCTCCACTTT. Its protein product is CASTPSGQGNSPLHF.

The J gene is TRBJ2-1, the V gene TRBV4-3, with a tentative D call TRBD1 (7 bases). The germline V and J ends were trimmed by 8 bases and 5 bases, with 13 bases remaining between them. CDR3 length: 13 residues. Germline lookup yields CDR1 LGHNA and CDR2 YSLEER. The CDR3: CASAGTADNEQFF. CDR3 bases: TGCGCCAGCGCGGGGACAGCGGACAATGAGCAGTTCTTC.

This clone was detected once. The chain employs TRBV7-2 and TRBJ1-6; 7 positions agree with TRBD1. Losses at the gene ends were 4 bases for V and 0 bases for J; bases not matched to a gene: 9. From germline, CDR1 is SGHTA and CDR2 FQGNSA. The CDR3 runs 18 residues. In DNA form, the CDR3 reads TGTGCCAGCAGCTGGGACAGCAGCATAAGCTCCTATAATTCACCCCTCCACTTT. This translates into CASSWDSSISSYNSPLHF.

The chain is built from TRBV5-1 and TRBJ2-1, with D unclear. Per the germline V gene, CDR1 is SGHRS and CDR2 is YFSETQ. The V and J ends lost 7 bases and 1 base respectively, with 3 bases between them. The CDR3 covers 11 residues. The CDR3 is CASSSYNEQFF. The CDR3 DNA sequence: TGCGCCAGCTCGTCCTACAATGAGCAGTTCTTC.

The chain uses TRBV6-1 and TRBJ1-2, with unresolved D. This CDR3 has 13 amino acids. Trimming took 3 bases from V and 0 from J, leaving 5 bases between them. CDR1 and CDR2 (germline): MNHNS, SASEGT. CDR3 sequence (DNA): TGTGCCAGCAGTGATGTCACTAACTATGGCTACACCTTC. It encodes CASSDVTNYGYTF.

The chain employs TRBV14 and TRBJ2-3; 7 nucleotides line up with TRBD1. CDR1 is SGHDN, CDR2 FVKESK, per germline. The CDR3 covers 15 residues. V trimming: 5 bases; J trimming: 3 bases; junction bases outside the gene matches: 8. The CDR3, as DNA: TGTGCCAGCAGCGTAACAGGGGTTAGAACAGATACGCAGTATTTT. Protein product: CASSVTGVRTDTQYF.

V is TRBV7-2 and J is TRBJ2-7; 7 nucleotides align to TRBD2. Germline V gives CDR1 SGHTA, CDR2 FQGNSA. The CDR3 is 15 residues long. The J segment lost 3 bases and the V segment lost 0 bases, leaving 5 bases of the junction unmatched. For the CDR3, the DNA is TGTGCCAGCAGCTTAGCCCCGGGAGGATACTACGAGCAGTACTTC. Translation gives CASSLAPGGYYEQYF.

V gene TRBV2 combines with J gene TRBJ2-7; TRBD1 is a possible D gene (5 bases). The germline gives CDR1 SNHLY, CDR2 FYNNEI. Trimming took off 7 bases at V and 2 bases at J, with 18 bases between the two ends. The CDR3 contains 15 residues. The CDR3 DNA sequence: TGTGCCAGCACCCTAGGGGATAGCCGTACCTACGAGCAGTACTTC. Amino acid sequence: CASTLGDSRTYEQYF. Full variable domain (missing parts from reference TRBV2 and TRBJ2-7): EPEVTQTPSHQVTQMGQEVILRCVPISNHLYFYWYRQILGQKVEFLVSFYNNEISEKSEIFDDQFSVERPDGSNFTLKIRSTKLEDSAMYFCASTLGDSRTYEQYFGPGTRLTVT.

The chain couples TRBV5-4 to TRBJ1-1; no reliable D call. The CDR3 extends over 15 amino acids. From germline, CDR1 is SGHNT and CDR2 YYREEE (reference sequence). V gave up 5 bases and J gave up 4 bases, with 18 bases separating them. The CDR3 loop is CASRRELGSGTEAFF. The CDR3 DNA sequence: TGTGCCAGCAGACGAGAGCTTGGGTCGGGCACTGAAGCTTTCTTT.

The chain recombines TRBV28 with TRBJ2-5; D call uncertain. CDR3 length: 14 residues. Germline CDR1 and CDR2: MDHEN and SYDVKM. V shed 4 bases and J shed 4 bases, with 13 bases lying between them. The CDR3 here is CASSSPQGGETQYF. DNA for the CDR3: TGTGCCAGCAGTTCGCCCCAAGGCGGAGAGACCCAGTACTTC.

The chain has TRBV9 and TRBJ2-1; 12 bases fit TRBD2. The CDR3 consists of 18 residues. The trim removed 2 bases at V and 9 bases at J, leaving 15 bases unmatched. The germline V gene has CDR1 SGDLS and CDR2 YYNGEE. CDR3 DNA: TGTGCCAGCAGCGTGTCTCCGGGACTAGCGGGCAAGACGGCTGAGCAGTTCTTC. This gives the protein CASSVSPGLAGKTAEQFF.

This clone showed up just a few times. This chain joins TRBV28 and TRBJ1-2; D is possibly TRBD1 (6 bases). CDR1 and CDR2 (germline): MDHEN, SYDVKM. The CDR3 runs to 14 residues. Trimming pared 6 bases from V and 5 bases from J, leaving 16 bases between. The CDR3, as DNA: TGTGCCAGCAGCACCGGGGGGGCGGTATATGGCTACACCTTC. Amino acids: CASSTGGAVYGYTF.

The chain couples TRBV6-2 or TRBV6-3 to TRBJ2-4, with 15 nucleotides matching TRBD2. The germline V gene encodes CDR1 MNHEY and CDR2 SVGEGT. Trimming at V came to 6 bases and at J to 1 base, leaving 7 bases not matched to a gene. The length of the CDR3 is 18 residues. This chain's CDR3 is CASSLRGTSGGAKNIQYF. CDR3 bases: TGTGCCAGCAGCCTCAGAGGGACTAGCGGGGGGGCCAAAAACATTCAGTACTTC.

In DNA, the CDR3 is TGTGCCAGCAGCTTCCGGGACAGCTCCTACGAGCAGTACTTC. Amino acid sequence: CASSFRDSSYEQYF. The chain employs TRBV13 and TRBJ2-7; TRBD1 agrees at 7 bases. This CDR3 is built from 14 residues. V was pared by 3 bases and J by 0 bases, with 2 bases of the junction left unmatched. From germline, CDR1 is PRHDT and CDR2 FYEKMQ (reference sequence).

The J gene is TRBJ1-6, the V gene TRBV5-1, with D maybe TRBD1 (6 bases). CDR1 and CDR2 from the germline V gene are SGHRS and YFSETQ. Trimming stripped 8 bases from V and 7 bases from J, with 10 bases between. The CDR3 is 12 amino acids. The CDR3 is CARGGENSPLHF. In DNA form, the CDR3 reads TGCGCCAGAGGGGGAGAGAATTCACCCCTCCACTTT.

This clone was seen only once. CDR3 coding DNA: TGTGCCAGCAGTCCCCCCTCAGGGTACGAGCAGTACTTC. It is translated as CASSPPSGYEQYF. The chain joins TRBV12-3 or TRBV12-4 to TRBJ2-7; D may be TRBD1 (5 bases). This CDR3 contains 13 residues. The germline V and J ends were trimmed by 5 bases and 4 bases, with 12 bases remaining between them.

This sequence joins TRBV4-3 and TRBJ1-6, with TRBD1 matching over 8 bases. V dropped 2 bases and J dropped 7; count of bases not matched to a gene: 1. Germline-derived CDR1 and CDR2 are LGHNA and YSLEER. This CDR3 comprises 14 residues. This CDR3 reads CASSQWTGNSPLHF. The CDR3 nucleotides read TGCGCCAGCAGCCAATGGACAGGGAATTCACCCCTCCACTTT.

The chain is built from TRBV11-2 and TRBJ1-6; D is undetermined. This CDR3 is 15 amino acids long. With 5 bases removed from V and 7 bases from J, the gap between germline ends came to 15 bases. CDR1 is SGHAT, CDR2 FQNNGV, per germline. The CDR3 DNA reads TGTGCCAGCAGCAGCGTCCGCTTAGAGAATTCACCCCTCCACTTT. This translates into CASSSVRLENSPLHF.

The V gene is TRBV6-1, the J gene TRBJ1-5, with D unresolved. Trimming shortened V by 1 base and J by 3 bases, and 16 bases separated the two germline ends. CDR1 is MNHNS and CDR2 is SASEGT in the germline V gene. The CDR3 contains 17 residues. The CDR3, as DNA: TGTGCCAGCAGTGAAGATAGTTCAGGAAAGTCCAATCAGCCCCAGCATTTT. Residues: CASSEDSSGKSNQPQHF.

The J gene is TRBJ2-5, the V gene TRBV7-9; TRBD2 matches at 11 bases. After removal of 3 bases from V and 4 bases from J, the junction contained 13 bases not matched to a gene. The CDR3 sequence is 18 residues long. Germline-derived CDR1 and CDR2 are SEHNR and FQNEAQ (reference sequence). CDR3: CASSLGELAGVPGETQYF. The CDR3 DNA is TGTGCCAGCAGCTTGGGGGAACTAGCGGGGGTCCCCGGAGAGACCCAGTACTTC.

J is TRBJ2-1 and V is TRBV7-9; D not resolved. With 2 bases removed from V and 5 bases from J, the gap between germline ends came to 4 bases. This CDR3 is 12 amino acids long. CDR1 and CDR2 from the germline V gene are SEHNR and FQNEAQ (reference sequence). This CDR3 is CASSLTHNEQFF. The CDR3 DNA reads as TGTGCCAGCAGCTTAACACACAATGAGCAGTTCTTC. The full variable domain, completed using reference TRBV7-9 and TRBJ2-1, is DTGVSQNPRHKITKRGQNVTFRCDPISEHNRLYWYRQTLGQGPEFLTYFQNEAQLEKSRLLSDRFSAERPKGSFSTLEIQRTEQGDSAMYLCASSLTHNEQFFGPGTRLTVL.